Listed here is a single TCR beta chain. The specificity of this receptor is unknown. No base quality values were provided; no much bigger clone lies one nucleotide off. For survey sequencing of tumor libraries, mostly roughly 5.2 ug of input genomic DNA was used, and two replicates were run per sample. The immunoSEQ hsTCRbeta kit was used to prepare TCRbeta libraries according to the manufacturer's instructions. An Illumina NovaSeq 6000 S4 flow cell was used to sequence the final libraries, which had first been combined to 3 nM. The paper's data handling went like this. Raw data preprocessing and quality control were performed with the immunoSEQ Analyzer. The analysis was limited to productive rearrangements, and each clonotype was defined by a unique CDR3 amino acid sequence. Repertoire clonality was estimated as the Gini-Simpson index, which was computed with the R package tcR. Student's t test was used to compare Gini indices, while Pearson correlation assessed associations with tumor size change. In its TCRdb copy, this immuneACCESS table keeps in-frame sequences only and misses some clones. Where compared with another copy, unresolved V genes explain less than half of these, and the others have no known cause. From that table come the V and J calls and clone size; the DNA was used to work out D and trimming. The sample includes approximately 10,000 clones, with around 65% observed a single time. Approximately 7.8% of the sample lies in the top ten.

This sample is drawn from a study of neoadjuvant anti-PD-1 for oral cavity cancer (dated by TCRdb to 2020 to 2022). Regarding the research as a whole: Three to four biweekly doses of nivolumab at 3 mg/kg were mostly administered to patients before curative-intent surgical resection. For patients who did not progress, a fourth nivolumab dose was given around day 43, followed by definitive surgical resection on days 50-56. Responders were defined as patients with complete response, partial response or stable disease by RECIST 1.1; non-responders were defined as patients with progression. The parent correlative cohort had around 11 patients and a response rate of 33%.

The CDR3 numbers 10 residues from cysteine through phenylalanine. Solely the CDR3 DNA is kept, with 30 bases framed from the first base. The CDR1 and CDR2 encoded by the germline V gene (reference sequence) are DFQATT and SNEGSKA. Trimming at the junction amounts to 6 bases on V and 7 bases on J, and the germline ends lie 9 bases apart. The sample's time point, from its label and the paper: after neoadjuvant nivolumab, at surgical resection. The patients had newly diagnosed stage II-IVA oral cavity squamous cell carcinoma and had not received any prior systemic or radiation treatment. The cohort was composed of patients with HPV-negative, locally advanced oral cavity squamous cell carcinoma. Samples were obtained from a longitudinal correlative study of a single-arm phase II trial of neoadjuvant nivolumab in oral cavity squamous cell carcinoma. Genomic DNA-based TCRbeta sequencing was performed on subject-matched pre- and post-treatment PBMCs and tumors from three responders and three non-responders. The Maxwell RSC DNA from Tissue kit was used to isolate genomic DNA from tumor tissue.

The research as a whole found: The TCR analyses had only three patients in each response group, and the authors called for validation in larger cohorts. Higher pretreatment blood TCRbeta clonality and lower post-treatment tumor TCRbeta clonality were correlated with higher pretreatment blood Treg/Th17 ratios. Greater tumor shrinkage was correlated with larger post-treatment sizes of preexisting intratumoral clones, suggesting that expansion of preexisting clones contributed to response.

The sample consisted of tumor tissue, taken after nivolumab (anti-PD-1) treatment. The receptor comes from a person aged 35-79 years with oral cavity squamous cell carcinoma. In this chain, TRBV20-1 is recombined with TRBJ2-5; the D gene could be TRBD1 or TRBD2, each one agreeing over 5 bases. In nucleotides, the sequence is TGCAGTGCCGTTGGGGGGACCCAGTACTTC. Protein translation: CSAVGGTQYF.